Included here is one T cell receptor (beta chain) sequence, with context. Its target is unknown. V was trimmed by 5 bases and J by 11 bases, leaving 27 bases between them. Germline CDR1 and CDR2: MDHEN and SYDVKM. This CDR3 is 16 amino acids long. The data belong to a study of T cell responses to AZD1222 COVID-19 vaccine. Findings of the study overall: Among AZD1222 vaccinees, only 5 or 6 were seropositive at baseline. After the peak T cell response, and only then, were repertoires sampled. Among spike-specific TCRs, nearly half reportedly target unmutated variant regions. Donors, mostly white British, included more females; clonal diversity was possibly underestimated.

The repertoire was sequenced with immunoSEQ multiplex PCR; TCRdb's copy has only in-frame clones and lacks some. The table records 90,000 to 120,000 clones, 70% to 90% of them present only once. This material consisted of peripheral blood, taken on day 0 of AZD1222 vaccination. This receptor was obtained from an adult in good health. The chain combines TRBV28 with TRBJ1-1; no clear D gene. The CDR3, as DNA: TGTGCCAGCAGTCCGTGGGGAAGTGGCAGAGGGAGGTGGGCTTTCTTT. It specifies CASSPWGSGRGRWAFF.